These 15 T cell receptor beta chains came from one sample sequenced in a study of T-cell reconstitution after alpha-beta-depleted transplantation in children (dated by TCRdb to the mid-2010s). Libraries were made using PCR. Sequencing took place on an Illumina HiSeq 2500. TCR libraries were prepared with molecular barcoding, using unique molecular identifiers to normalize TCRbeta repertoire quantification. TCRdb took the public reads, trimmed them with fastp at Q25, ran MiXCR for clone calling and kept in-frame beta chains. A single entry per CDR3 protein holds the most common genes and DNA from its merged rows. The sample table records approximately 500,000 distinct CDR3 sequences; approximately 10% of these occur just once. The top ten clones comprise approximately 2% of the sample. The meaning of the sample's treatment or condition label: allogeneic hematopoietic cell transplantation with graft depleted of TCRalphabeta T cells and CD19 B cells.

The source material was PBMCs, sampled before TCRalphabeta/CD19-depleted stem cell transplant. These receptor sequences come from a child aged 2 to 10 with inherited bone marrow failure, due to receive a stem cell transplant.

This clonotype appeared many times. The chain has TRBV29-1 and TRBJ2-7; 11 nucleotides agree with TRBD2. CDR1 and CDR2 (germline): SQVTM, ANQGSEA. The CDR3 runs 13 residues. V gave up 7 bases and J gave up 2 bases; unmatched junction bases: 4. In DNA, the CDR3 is TGCAGCGGGCGACTAGCGGGAACCTACGAGCAGTACTTC. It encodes CSGRLAGTYEQYF.

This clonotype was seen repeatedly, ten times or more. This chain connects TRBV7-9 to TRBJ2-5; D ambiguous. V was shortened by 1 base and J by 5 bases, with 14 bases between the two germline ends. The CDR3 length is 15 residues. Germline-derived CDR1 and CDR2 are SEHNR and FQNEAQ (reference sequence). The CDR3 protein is CASSLELGGRETQYF. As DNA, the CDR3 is TGTGCCAGCAGCTTAGAATTAGGCGGACGGGAGACCCAGTACTTC.

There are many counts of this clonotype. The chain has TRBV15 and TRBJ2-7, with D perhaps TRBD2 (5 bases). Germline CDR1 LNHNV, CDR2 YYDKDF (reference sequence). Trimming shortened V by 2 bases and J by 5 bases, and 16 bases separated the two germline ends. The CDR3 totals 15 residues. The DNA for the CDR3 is TGTGCCACCAGCAGAACCTCTAGCAGGCAAAACGAGCAGTACTTC. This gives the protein CATSRTSSRQNEQYF.

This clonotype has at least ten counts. CDR3 protein: CSVEGTSGRLYEQYF. CDR3 sequence (DNA): TGCAGCGTTGAAGGGACTAGCGGGAGACTCTACGAGCAGTACTTC. This chain links TRBV29-1 with TRBJ2-7; 13 bases align to TRBD2. Looked up from germline, CDR1 is SQVTM and CDR2 is ANQGSEA. With V trimmed by 1 base and J by 3 bases, 3 bases remained unmatched. This CDR3 has 15 amino acids.

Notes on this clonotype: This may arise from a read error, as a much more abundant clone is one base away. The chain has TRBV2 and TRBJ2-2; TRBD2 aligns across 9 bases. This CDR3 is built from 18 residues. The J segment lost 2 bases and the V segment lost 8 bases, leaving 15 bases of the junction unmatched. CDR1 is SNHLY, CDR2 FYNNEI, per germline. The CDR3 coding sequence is TGTGCCAGCTGTTTTGGGGGCGGGAGGGGTTCAAACACCGGGGAGCTGTTTTTT. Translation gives CASCFGGGRGSNTGELFF.

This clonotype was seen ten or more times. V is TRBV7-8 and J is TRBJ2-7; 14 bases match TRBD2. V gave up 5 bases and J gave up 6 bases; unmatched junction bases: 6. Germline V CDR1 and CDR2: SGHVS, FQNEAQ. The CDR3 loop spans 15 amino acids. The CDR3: CASSQQGLAGAEQYF. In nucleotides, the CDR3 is TGTGCCAGCAGCCAACAGGGACTAGCGGGAGCCGAGCAGTACTTC.

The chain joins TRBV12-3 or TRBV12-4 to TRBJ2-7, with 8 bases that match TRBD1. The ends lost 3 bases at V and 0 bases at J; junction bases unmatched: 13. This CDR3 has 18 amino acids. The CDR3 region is CASSLGDRWGGSSYEQYF. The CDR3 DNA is TGTGCCAGCAGTTTGGGGGACAGGTGGGGTGGGAGCTCCTACGAGCAGTACTTC.

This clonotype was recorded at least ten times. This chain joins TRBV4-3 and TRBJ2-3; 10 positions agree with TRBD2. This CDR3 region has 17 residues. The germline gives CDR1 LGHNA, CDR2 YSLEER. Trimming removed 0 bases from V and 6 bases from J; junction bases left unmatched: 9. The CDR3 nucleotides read TGCGCCAGCAGCCAAGAAGTAGCGGGAGGAGGGTTGGATACGCAGTATTTT. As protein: CASSQEVAGGGLDTQYF.

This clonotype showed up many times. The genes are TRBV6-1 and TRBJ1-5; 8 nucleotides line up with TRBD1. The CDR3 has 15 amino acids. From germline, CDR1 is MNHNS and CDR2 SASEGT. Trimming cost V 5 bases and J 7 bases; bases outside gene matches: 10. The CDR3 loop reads CASSTHGTGSQPQHF. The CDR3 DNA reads TGTGCCAGCAGTACCCACGGGACAGGTTCGCAGCCCCAGCATTTT.

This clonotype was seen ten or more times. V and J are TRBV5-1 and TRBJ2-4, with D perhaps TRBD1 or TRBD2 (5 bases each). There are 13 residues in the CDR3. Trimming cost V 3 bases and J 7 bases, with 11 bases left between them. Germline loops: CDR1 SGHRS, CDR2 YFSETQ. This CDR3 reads CASSSLGANIQYF. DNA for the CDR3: TGCGCCAGCAGCTCCCTCGGGGCCAACATTCAGTACTTC.

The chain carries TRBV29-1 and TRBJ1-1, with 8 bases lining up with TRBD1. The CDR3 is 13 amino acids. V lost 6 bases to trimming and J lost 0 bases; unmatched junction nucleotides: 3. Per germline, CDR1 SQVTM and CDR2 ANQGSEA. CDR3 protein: CSVRQGMNTEAFF. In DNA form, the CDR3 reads TGCAGCGTCCGACAGGGGATGAACACTGAAGCTTTCTTT.

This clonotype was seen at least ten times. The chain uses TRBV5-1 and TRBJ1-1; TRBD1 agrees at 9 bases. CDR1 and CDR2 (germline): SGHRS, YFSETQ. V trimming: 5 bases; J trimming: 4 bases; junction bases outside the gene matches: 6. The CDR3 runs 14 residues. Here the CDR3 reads CASRTGQGPTEAFF. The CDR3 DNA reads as TGCGCCAGCAGGACCGGACAGGGGCCCACTGAAGCTTTCTTT.

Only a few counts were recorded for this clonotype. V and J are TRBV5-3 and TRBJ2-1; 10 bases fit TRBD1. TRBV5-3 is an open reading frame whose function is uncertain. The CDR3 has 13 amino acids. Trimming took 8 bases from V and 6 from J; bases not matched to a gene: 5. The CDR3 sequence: CASRTGGTNEQFF. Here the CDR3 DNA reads TGTGCCAGTAGGACAGGGGGTACCAATGAGCAGTTCTTC.

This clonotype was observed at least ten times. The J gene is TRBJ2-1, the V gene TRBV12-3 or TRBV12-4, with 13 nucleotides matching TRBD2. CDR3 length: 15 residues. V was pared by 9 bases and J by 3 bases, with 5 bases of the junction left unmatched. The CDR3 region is CASVRTSGSYNEQFF. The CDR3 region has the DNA TGTGCCAGTGTTAGGACTAGCGGGAGCTACAATGAGCAGTTCTTC.

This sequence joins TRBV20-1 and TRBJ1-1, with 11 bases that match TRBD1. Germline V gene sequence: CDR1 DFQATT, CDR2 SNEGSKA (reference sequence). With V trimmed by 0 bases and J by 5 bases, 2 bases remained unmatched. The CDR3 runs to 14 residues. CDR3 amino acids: CSARDGQGATEAFF. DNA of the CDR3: TGCAGTGCTAGAGATGGACAGGGGGCGACTGAAGCTTTCTTT.